Listed below are T cell receptor beta chains from one sample, sequenced in a study of cytomegalovirus exposure and HLA in healthy donors. The table came from immunoSEQ multiplex PCR; TCRdb's copy has only in-frame clones and leaves some out. This table holds fewer than 85,000 clones, roughly 94% found once. The material sequenced was PBMCs. These TCRs come from a woman between 18 and 30 years old in good health and CMV-seronegative. The CDR3 runs from the conserved cysteine through the conserved F or W. A D gene is named only where the DNA matches it firmly. Size tells how often a clone was seen (once, few, many) or the class of an expanded clone, and some rows leave it out.

- | TRBJ2-1 | - | TRBV30 | 15 | CAWSDQGISYNEQFF | TGTGCCTGGAGTGACCAGGGGATCTCCTACAATGAGCAGTTCTTC
once | TRBJ2-1 | - | TRBV27 | 13 | CASRATGHNEQFF | TGTGCCAGCAGGGCGACAGGTCACAATGAGCAGTTCTTC
- | TRBJ1-5 | - | TRBV7-2 | 14 | CASSLSFSNQPQHF | TGTGCCAGCAGCCTCTCCTTTAGCAATCAGCCCCAGCATTTT
- | TRBJ2-1 | TRBD2 | TRBV4-3 | 16 | CASSQDTGGPYNEQFF | TGCGCCAGCAGCCAAGATACGGGGGGGCCTTATAATGAGCAGTTCTTC
once | TRBJ2-2 | - | TRBV7-3 | 14 | CASSSVGEAGELFF | TGTGCCAGCAGCTCCGTCGGGGAAGCCGGGGAGCTGTTTTTT
once | TRBJ1-6 | - | TRBV19 | 14 | CASTVSSYNSPLHF | TGTGCCAGTACTGTCAGCTCCTATAATTCACCCCTCCACTTT
- | TRBJ2-7 | TRBD1 | TRBV2 | 14 | CASSELGGPVRQYF | TGTGCCAGCAGTGAGCTAGGGGGCCCAGTCCGGCAGTACTTC
few | TRBJ1-1 | - | TRBV7-2 | 16 | CASSLVGRVPNTEAFF | TGTGCCAGCAGCTTAGTTGGTCGGGTTCCGAACACTGAAGCTTTCTTT
- | TRBJ2-3 | - | TRBV10-2 | 11 | CASNARDTQYF | TGCGCCAGCAACGCCCGGGATACGCAGTATTTT
- | TRBJ1-2 | - | TRBV6-5 | 14 | CASSPPNPMRGYTF | TGTGCCAGCAGTCCTCCAAACCCTATGAGGGGCTACACCTTC
- | TRBJ2-3 | TRBD2 | TRBV4-3 | 17 | CASSQGPAGGREDTQYF | TGCGCCAGCAGCCAAGGTCCAGCGGGGGGCCGCGAAGATACGCAGTATTTT
- | TRBJ1-1 | - | TRBV19 | 14 | CASSQDIVNTEAFF | TGTGCCAGTAGCCAGGACATTGTGAACACTGAAGCTTTCTTT
- | TRBJ1-5 | TRBD1 | TRBV9 | 16 | CASSEGTGDGNQPQHF | TGTGCCAGCAGCGAAGGGACAGGGGACGGCAATCAGCCCCAGCATTTT
- | TRBJ1-2 | TRBD1 | TRBV7-3 | 15 | CASSLSSQGAGGYTF | TGTGCCAGCAGCTTAAGTTCCCAGGGGGCAGGTGGCTACACCTTC
- | TRBJ2-7 | - | TRBV9 | 16 | CASSPQGGRNHYEQYF | TGTGCCAGCAGCCCTCAGGGGGGCAGGAACCACTACGAGCAGTACTTC
- | TRBJ2-5 | TRBD1 | TRBV5-1 | 16 | CASSEPGTGIQETQYF | TGCGCCAGCAGCGAGCCCGGGACAGGGATTCAAGAGACCCAGTACTTC
- | TRBJ1-6 | TRBD1 | TRBV5-8 | 15 | CASSLRSGGTSPLHF | TGTGCCAGCAGCTTGCGATCAGGGGGCACTTCACCCCTCCACTTT
- | TRBJ2-7 | TRBD2 | TRBV9 | 16 | CASSDGLAGRTYEQYF | TGTGCCAGCAGCGACGGACTAGCGGGTCGGACCTACGAGCAGTACTTC
- | TRBJ2-1 | - | TRBV19 | 12 | CASRTGLNEQFF | TGTGCCAGTAGGACTGGTCTCAATGAGCAGTTCTTC
once | TRBJ1-2 | - | TRBV28 | 13 | CASSFGRVSGYTF | TGTGCCAGCAGTTTTGGGAGGGTGAGTGGCTACACCTTC
- | TRBJ2-5 | TRBD2 | TRBV9 | 17 | CASSVAAGGVRGETQYF | TGTGCCAGCAGCGTAGCGGCGGGGGGCGTGCGGGGGGAGACCCAGTACTTC
- | TRBJ2-5 | - | TRBV5-6 | 14 | CASSSVDSWETQYF | TGTGCCAGCAGCTCCGTCGACAGCTGGGAGACCCAGTACTTC
- | TRBJ1-3 | - | TRBV5-6 | 16 | CASSSRGHSSGNTIYF | TGTGCCAGCAGCTCTAGGGGACATAGCTCTGGAAACACCATATATTTT
few | TRBJ2-2 | - | TRBV6-4 | 13 | CASSSLATGELFF | TGTGCCAGCAGTTCACTAGCCACCGGGGAGCTGTTTTTT
- | TRBJ1-2 | TRBD1 | TRBV19 | 18 | CASSILWQGARDQHGYTF | TGTGCCAGTAGTATTTTGTGGCAGGGGGCGCGAGATCAGCATGGCTACACCTTC
few | TRBJ2-1 | - | TRBV30 | 14 | CAWTDSPADNEQFF | TGTGCCTGGACCGATTCCCCGGCGGACAATGAGCAGTTCTTC
- | TRBJ2-7 | TRBD2 | TRBV7-2 | 17 | CASSFVTGLVSSYEQYF | TGTGCCAGCAGCTTTGTGACGGGACTAGTGAGCTCCTACGAGCAGTACTTC
- | TRBJ1-2 | TRBD1 | TRBV5-1 | 14 | CASSWTGGSYGYTF | TGCGCCAGCAGCTGGACAGGGGGTTCCTATGGCTACACCTTC
- | TRBJ2-1 | TRBD1 | TRBV5-1 | 15 | CASSHSGTGRNEQFF | TGCGCCAGCAGCCATTCCGGGACAGGGAGAAATGAGCAGTTCTTC
- | TRBJ2-1 | - | TRBV6-6 | 14 | CASRRDSAPNEQFF | TGTGCCAGCAGGCGGGACAGTGCCCCCAATGAGCAGTTCTTC
- | TRBJ2-5 | - | TRBV30 | 14 | CACDRGSPSTAQYF | TGTGCCTGTGATCGGGGGTCCCCCTCCACGGCCCAGTACTTC
- | TRBJ2-1 | TRBD2 | TRBV9 | 15 | CASSPTLPGGNEQFF | TGTGCCAGCAGCCCAACCCTCCCCGGGGGGAATGAGCAGTTCTTC
- | TRBJ1-1 | - | TRBV9 | 13 | CASSVAGDTEAFF | TGTGCCAGCAGCGTGGCCGGAGACACTGAAGCTTTCTTT
- | TRBJ2-7 | - | TRBV2 | 15 | CASSLMGLRSDEQYF | TGTGCCAGCAGTTTGATGGGCCTCCGATCCGACGAGCAGTACTTC
- | TRBJ1-3 | - | TRBV28 | 17 | CASSLPAPRGSGNTIYF | TGTGCCAGCAGTTTACCCGCCCCCAGGGGCTCTGGAAACACCATATATTTT
- | TRBJ1-5 | - | TRBV30 | 13 | CACSAGSNQPQHF | TGTGCCTGTTCTGCGGGAAGCAATCAGCCCCAGCATTTT
- | TRBJ1-5 | TRBD1 | TRBV7-2 | 15 | CASSSGTGQRQPQHF | TGTGCCAGCAGCTCCGGGACAGGGCAGAGACAGCCCCAGCATTTT
- | TRBJ1-5 | TRBD1 | TRBV6-1 | 14 | CASTPGQGNQPQHF | TGTGCCAGCACCCCGGGACAGGGAAATCAGCCCCAGCATTTT
once | TRBJ2-5 | TRBD2 | TRBV7-2 | 15 | CASSLSGGSRKTQYF | TGTGCCAGCAGCTTAAGCGGGGGATCCAGGAAGACCCAGTACTTC
- | TRBJ2-7 | - | TRBV5-1 | 14 | CASSLGPGKHEQYF | TGCGCCAGCAGCTTGGGCCCAGGGAAGCACGAGCAGTACTTC
once | TRBJ2-3 | TRBD1 | TRBV4-1 | 15 | CASSRTGLAPDTQYF | TGCGCCAGCAGCCGGACAGGTCTAGCTCCAGATACGCAGTATTTT
- | TRBJ2-7 | - | TRBV10-3 | 16 | CAISERSGVFLYEQYF | TGTGCCATCAGTGAACGGTCAGGGGTCTTTCTCTACGAGCAGTACTTC